This passage covers 5 T cell receptor beta chains from one sample sequenced in a study of blood T cell repertoires in COVID-19. Libraries were prepared by immunoSEQ multiplex PCR; TCRdb keeps only in-frame clonotypes and omits some of them. Found here are around 240,000 clones, more than 75% of them singletons; the top ten hold around 0.96%. The sample consisted of peripheral blood. The source is a man between 35 and 55 years old with acute or convalescent COVID-19.

This clone was seen a handful of times. The chain combines TRBV28 with TRBJ1-2; 8 bases line up with TRBD1. The CDR3 runs 17 residues. Per the germline V gene, CDR1 is MDHEN and CDR2 is SYDVKM. J was trimmed by 3 bases and V by 5 bases; bases with no gene match: 14. The CDR3 region is CASSKTGQGRPYYGYTF. CDR3 coding DNA: TGTGCCAGCAGTAAAACCGGACAGGGAAGGCCTTACTATGGCTACACCTTC.

This clone occurred a few times. The chain uses TRBV5-8 and TRBJ2-1, with TRBD1 matching over 7 bases. The J segment lost 3 bases and the V segment lost 4 bases, leaving 7 bases of the junction unmatched. The CDR3 totals 15 residues. From germline, CDR1 is SGHTS and CDR2 YDEGEE. The CDR3: CASSPGQNRYNEQFF. As DNA, the CDR3 is TGTGCCAGCAGCCCGGGACAGAACCGCTACAATGAGCAGTTCTTC.

The V call is TRBV19, the J call TRBJ2-7; D is undetermined. Trimming cost V 1 base and J 0 bases, with 7 bases left between them. The CDR3 consists of 14 residues. CDR1 is LNHDA and CDR2 is SQIVND in the germline V gene (reference sequence). The CDR3: CASSIGESSYEQYF. CDR3 DNA: TGTGCCAGTAGTATAGGCGAAAGCTCCTACGAGCAGTACTTC.

This rearrangement joins TRBV21-1 to TRBJ2-1; the D call of TRBD2 is as the table states it, not checked on the DNA. TRBV21-1 has pseudogene status. The CDR3 covers 14 residues. The CDR3 spells CASRPGGSYNEQFF. CDR3 nucleotides: TGTGCCAGCAGGCCCGGGGGCTCCTACAATGAGCAGTTCTTC.

This chain connects TRBV6-5 to TRBJ1-2; 7 bases align to TRBD1. The CDR3 has 13 amino acids. Losses at the gene ends were 6 bases for V and 8 bases for J; bases not matched to a gene: 9. Germline CDR1 is MNHEY and CDR2 is SVGAGI. In nucleotides, the CDR3 is TGTGCCAGCAGCCGACAGGGTTGGGACGGCTACACCTTC. This gives the protein CASSRQGWDGYTF.